These T cell receptor beta chains were read from a single sample in a study of T cell responses to AZD1222 COVID-19 vaccine. The assay was immunoSEQ multiplex PCR, and TCRdb's table has in-frame clones only and misses some. The sample includes about 180,000 clones, approximately 91% of them seen just once. The sample consisted of peripheral blood, taken 28 days after the second AZD1222 dose. The origin of the receptors is an adult who received the AZD1222 COVID-19 vaccine. Both conserved end residues are part of each CDR3. The order of the fields is clone size, V gene, D gene, J gene, CDR3 protein, CDR3 DNA. A D gene is named only where the DNA matches it firmly. The size field is filled for only some rows; it gives once, few, many or a size class.

once	TRBV19	-	TRBJ2-3	CASSSGQGGTDTQYF	-
-	TRBV12-3/TRBV12-4	-	TRBJ1-1	CASSPPGYTEAFF	TGTGCCAGCAGTCCCCCGGGCTACACTGAAGCTTTCTTT
-	TRBV19	TRBD2	TRBJ2-3	CASSMLLRTSGRAGGTDTQYF	TGTGCCAGTAGTATGTTGCTGAGGACTAGCGGGAGGGCCGGGGGCACAGATACGCAGTATTTT
-	TRBV15	TRBD1	TRBJ1-2	CATSTTGDGYGYTF	TGTGCCACCTCTACGACAGGGGACGGGTATGGCTACACCTTC
-	TRBV18	TRBD1	TRBJ1-1	CASSPPTGVTEAFF	TGTGCCAGCTCACCACCGACAGGGGTCACTGAAGCTTTCTTT
-	TRBV6-1	TRBD2	TRBJ2-3	CASCEAGVGDTQYF	TGTGCCAGCTGCGAAGCGGGAGTGGGAGATACGCAGTATTTT
-	TRBV7-9	TRBD2	TRBJ2-1	CASSGGNRDYRYNEQFF	TGTGCCAGCAGCGGAGGGAACCGGGACTACCGATACAATGAGCAGTTCTTC
-	TRBV4-2	-	TRBJ2-7	CASSQDRFTGRSYEQYF	TGTGCCAGCAGCCAAGATCGGTTCACAGGCCGCTCCTACGAGCAGTACTTC
-	TRBV6-6	TRBD1	TRBJ1-2	CASRRDREENGYTF	TGTGCCAGCAGGAGGGACAGGGAGGAGAATGGCTACACCTTC
-	TRBV5-1	-	TRBJ1-6	CASSLVGGDNSPLHF	TGCGCCAGCAGCTTGGTCGGGGGAGATAATTCACCCCTCCACTTT
once	TRBV6-6	-	TRBJ1-4	CASSPTEANEKLFF	TGTGCCAGCAGTCCGACAGAGGCTAATGAAAAACTGTTTTTT
-	TRBV7-3	-	TRBJ2-5	CASSPARSETQYF	TGTGCCAGCAGCCCCGCAAGGTCGGAGACCCAGTACTTC
-	TRBV27	-	TRBJ2-7	CASSFTGGDEQYF	TGTGCCAGCAGTTTCACAGGGGGGGACGAGCAGTACTTC
-	TRBV11-2	TRBD1	TRBJ1-5	CASSAGTGYNQPQHF	TGTGCCAGCAGCGCCGGGACAGGGTACAATCAGCCCCAGCATTTT
-	TRBV21-1	-	TRBJ1-5	CASKEEGTQPQHF	TGTGCCAGCAAGGAGGAGGGAACCCAGCCCCAGCATTTT
-	TRBV5-1	-	TRBJ2-1	CASSLGQYNEQFF	TGCGCCAGCAGCTTAGGACAGTACAATGAGCAGTTCTTC
few	TRBV4-1	TRBD2	TRBJ2-7	CASSQGGLALYEQYF	TGCGCCAGCAGCCAAGGGGGACTAGCTCTTTACGAGCAGTACTTC
-	TRBV7-9	-	TRBJ1-3	CASSLGWGVDRLRDTIYF	TGTGCCAGCAGCTTAGGATGGGGGGTTGATCGTCTCCGAGACACCATATATTTT
-	TRBV18	-	TRBJ1-5	CASSPSGDQPQHF	TGTGCCAGCTCACCTTCAGGGGATCAGCCCCAGCATTTT
-	TRBV15	TRBD2	TRBJ2-3	CATSTRLATDTQYF	TGTGCCACCAGCACTCGACTAGCGACAGATACGCAGTATTTT
-	TRBV4-1	TRBD2	TRBJ2-1	CASSQEEGLDYNEQFF	TGCGCCAGCAGCCAAGAGGAGGGACTAGATTACAATGAGCAGTTCTTC
-	TRBV18	TRBD2	TRBJ2-1	CASSPLLAGDSNEQFF	TGTGCCAGCTCACCATTACTAGCGGGGGACTCGAATGAGCAGTTCTTC
-	TRBV6-5	TRBD1	TRBJ2-3	CASRAGQGHTDTQYF	TGTGCCAGCAGAGCCGGACAGGGTCACACAGATACGCAGTATTTT
-	TRBV19	-	TRBJ2-5	CASSIIWEETQYF	TGTGCCAGTAGTATTATCTGGGAGGAGACCCAGTACTTC
-	TRBV7-9	TRBD1	TRBJ2-1	CASSWSQGNEQFF	TGTGCCAGCAGCTGGTCACAGGGGAATGAGCAGTTCTTC
once	TRBV7-9	-	TRBJ1-5	CASSAVGDQPQHF	TGTGCCAGCAGCGCCGTTGGGGATCAGCCCCAGCATTTT
-	TRBV3-1/TRBV3-2	TRBD1	TRBJ2-1	CASSHSGGQGRNEQFF	TGTGCCAGCAGCCATAGTGGGGGACAGGGGAGGAATGAGCAGTTCTTC
-	TRBV27	TRBD1	TRBJ2-7	CASSRQGAYYEQYF	TGTGCCAGCAGTCGACAGGGGGCTTACTACGAGCAGTACTTC
-	TRBV27	-	TRBJ2-3	CASSFQGITDTQYF	TGTGCCAGCAGTTTCCAGGGGATCACAGATACGCAGTATTTT
few	TRBV6-6	-	TRBJ2-3	CASRAQGSSTDTQYF	TGTGCCAGCAGGGCACAGGGATCTAGCACAGATACGCAGTATTTT
-	TRBV5-1	-	TRBJ1-2	CASSLGVYGYTF	TGCGCCAGCAGCTTGGGGGTTTATGGCTACACCTTC
-	TRBV3-1/TRBV3-2	-	TRBJ1-1	CASSLRGTEAFF	TGTGCCAGCAGCCTCAGGGGCACTGAAGCTTTCTTT
-	TRBV6-2/TRBV6-3	-	TRBJ2-7	CASSYHASASGEQYF	TGTGCCAGCAGTTACCATGCCAGCGCATCGGGCGAGCAGTACTTC
-	TRBV4-1	-	TRBJ1-2	CASSQDRGALGYGYTF	TGCGCCAGCAGCCAAGATCGGGGGGCATTGGGCTATGGCTACACCTTC
-	TRBV7-2	-	TRBJ1-2	CASSPDSHYGYTF	TGTGCCAGCAGCCCTGACAGTCACTATGGCTACACCTTC
-	TRBV5-4	TRBD1	TRBJ2-1	CASSLPGTGSYNEQFF	TGTGCCAGCAGCTTGCCCGGGACAGGGTCCTACAATGAGCAGTTCTTC
-	TRBV5-1	-	TRBJ1-1	CASSLVAAEAEAFF	TGCGCCAGCAGCTTGGTGGCAGCCGAAGCTGAAGCTTTCTTT
-	TRBV9	TRBD1	TRBJ2-1	CASSQGGTPFNEQFF	TGTGCCAGCAGCCAAGGGGGCACTCCTTTCAATGAGCAGTTCTTC
-	TRBV10-3	TRBD1	TRBJ1-2	CAISESGQGLGGYTF	TGTGCCATCAGTGAGTCGGGACAGGGTCTTGGAGGCTACACCTTC
-	TRBV7-3	TRBD2	TRBJ2-3	CASSLKSGGPTDTQYF	TGTGCCAGCAGCTTAAAGAGCGGGGGGCCCACAGATACGCAGTATTTT
once	TRBV27	TRBD2	TRBJ2-1	CASSFSGRATEQFF	TGTGCCAGCAGTTTTTCCGGGAGGGCGACTGAGCAGTTCTTC
-	TRBV10-2	-	TRBJ2-7	CASSDTGGGRSYEQYF	TGCGCCAGCAGTGACACCGGAGGGGGCCGCTCCTACGAGCAGTACTTC
-	TRBV2	-	TRBJ1-1	CASSEAVGRGNTEAFF	TGTGCCAGCAGTGAAGCAGTCGGCAGGGGGAACACTGAAGCTTTCTTT
-	TRBV7-2	TRBD2	TRBJ2-6	CASSRTGTSSGANVLTF	TGTGCCAGCAGCCGTACAGGGACTAGCTCTGGGGCCAACGTCCTGACTTTC
-	TRBV18	TRBD1	TRBJ1-5	CASSQGVYNQPQHF	TGTGCCAGCTCCCAGGGGGTTTACAATCAGCCCCAGCATTTT